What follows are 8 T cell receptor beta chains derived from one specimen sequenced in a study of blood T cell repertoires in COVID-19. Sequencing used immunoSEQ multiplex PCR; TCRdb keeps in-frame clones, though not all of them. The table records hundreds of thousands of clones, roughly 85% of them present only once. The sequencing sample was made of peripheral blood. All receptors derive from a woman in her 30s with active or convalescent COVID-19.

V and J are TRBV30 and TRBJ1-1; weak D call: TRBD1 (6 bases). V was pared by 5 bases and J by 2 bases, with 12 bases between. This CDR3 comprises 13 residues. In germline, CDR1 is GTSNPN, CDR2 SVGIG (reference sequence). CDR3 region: CAWERGTNTEAFF. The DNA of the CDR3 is TGTGCCTGGGAGAGGGGGACAAACACTGAAGCTTTCTTT.

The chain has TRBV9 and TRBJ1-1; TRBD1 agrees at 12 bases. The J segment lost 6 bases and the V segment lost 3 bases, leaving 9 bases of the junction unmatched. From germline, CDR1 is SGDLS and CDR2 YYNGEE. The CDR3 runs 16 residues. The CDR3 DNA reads TGTGCCAGCAGCGGGGACAGGGGGCGAAGTGGGGCTGAAGCTTTCTTT. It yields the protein CASSGDRGRSGAEAFF.

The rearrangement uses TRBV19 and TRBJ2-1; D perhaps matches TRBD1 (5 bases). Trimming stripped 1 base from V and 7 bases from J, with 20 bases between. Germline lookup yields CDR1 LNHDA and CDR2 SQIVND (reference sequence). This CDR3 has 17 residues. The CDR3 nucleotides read TGTGCCAGTAGTATAGGCAGGGTAGATGCTGGAAGGAATGAGCAGTTCTTC. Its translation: CASSIGRVDAGRNEQFF. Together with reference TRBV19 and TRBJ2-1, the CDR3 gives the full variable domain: DGGITQSPKYLFRKEGQNVTLSCEQNLNHDAMYWYRQDPGQGLRLIYYSQIVNDFQKGDIAEGYSVSREKKESFPLTVTSAQKNPTAFYLCASSIGRVDAGRNEQFFGPGTRLTVL.

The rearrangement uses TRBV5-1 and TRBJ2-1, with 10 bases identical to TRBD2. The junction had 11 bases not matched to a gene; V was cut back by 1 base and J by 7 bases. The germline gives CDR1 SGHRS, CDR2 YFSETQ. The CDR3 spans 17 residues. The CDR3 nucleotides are TGCGCCAGCAGCTTGCGGGTATTGGGACTAGCGATTAATGAGCAGTTCTTC. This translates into CASSLRVLGLAINEQFF.

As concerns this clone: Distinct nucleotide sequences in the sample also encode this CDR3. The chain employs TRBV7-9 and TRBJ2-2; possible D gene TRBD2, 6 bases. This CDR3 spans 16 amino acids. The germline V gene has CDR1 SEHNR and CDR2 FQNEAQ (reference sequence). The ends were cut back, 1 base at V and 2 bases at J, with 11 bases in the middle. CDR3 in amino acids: CASSLGGSGNTGELFF. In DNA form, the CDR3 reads TGTGCCAGCAGCTTAGGGGGTAGCGGAAACACCGGGGAGCTGTTTTTT.

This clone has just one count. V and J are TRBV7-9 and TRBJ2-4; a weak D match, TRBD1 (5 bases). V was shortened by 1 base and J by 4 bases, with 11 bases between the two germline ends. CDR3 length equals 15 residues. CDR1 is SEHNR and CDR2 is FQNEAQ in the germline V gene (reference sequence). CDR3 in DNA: TGTGCCAGCAGCTTAGAACCTCAGGGTAAAAACATTCAGTACTTC. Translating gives CASSLEPQGKNIQYF.

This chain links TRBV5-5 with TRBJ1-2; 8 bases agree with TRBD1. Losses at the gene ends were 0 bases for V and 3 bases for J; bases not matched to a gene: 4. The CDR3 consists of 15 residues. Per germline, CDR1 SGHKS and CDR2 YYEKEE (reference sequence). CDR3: CASSLGQGLDYGYTF. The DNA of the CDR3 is TGTGCCAGCAGCTTGGGACAGGGGCTCGACTATGGCTACACCTTC.

The CDR3, as DNA: TGTGCCAGCAGTACCCAAACAGCTCCCGGAGGGGAGACCCAGTACTTC. The encoded protein is CASSTQTAPGGETQYF. J is TRBJ2-5 and V is TRBV27; D may be TRBD2 (6 bases). Per germline, CDR1 MNHEY and CDR2 SMNVEV (reference sequence). This CDR3 contains 16 residues. Trimming stripped 5 bases from V and 5 bases from J, with 21 bases between.